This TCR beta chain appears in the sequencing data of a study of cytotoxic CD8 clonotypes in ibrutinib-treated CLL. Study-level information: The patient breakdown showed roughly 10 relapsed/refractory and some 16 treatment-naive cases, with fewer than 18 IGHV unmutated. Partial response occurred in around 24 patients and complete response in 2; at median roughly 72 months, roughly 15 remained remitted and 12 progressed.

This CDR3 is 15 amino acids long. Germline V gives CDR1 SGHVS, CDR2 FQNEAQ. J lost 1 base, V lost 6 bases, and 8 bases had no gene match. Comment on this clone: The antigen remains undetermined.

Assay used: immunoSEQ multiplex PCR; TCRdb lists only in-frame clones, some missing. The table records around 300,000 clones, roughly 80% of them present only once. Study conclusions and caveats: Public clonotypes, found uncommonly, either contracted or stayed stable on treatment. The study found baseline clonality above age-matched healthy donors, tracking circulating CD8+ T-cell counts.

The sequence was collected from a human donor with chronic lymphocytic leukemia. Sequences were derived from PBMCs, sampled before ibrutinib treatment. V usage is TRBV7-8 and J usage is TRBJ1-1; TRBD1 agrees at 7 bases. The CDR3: CASSRTGVANTEAFF. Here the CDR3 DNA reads TGTGCCAGCAGTCGTACAGGGGTGGCGAACACTGAAGCTTTCTTT.